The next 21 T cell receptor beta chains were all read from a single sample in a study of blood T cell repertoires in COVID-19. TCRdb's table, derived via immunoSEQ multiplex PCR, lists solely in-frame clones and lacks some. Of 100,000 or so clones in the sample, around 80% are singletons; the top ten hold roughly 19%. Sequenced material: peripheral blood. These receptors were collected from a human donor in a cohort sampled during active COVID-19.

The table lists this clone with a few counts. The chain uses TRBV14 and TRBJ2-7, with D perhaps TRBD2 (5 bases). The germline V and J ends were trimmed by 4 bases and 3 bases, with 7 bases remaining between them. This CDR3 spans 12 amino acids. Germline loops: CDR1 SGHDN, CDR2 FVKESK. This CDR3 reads CASSPTSYEQYF. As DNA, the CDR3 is TGTGCCAGCAGCCCAACTAGCTACGAGCAGTACTTC.

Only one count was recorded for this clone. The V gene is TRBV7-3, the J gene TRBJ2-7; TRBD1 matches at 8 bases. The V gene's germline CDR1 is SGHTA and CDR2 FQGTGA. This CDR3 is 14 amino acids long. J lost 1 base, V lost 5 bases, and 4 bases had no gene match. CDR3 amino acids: CASSPGGASYEQYF. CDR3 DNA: TGTGCCAGCAGCCCAGGGGGCGCTTCCTACGAGCAGTACTTC.

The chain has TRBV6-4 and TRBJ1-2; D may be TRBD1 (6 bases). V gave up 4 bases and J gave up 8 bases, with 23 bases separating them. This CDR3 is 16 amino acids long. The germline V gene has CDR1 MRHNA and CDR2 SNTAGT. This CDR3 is CASSGGDGGARFGYTF. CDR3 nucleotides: TGTGCCAGCAGTGGGGGTGATGGGGGCGCCAGGTTCGGCTACACCTTC.

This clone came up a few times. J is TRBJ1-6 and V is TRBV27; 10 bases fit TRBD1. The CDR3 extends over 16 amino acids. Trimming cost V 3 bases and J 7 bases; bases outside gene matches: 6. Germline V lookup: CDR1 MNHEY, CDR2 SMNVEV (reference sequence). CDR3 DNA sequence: TGTGCCAGCAGTTTTTCCCGGACAGGGGGAAATTCACCCCTCCACTTT. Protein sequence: CASSFSRTGGNSPLHF.

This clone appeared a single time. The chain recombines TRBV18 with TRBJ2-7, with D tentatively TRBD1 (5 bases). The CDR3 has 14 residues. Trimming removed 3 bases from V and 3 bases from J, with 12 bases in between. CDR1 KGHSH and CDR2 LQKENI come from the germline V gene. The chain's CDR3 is CASSPSTDIYEQYF. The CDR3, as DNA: TGTGCCAGCTCACCGAGTACGGACATCTACGAGCAGTACTTC.

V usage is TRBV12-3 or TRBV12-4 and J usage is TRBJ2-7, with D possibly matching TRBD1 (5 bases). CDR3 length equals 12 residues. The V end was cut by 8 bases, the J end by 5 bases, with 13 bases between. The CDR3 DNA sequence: TGTGCCAGCGACAGCAACGGAGACGAGCAGTACTTC. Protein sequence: CASDSNGDEQYF.

This chain's CDR3 is CASSFQSTDTQYF. The CDR3 coding sequence is TGTGCCAGCAGTTTTCAGAGCACAGATACGCAGTATTTT. V and J are TRBV28 and TRBJ2-3, with no clear D. V gave up 3 bases and J gave up 0 bases, with 4 bases separating them. Germline CDR1 reads MDHEN; CDR2 reads SYDVKM. This CDR3 comprises 13 residues.

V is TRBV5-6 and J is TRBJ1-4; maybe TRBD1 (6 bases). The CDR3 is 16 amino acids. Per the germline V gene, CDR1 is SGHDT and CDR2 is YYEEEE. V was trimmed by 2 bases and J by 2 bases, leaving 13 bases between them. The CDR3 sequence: CASSFLGASTNEKLFF. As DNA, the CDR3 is TGTGCCAGCAGCTTTTTGGGGGCCTCGACTAATGAAAAACTGTTTTTT.

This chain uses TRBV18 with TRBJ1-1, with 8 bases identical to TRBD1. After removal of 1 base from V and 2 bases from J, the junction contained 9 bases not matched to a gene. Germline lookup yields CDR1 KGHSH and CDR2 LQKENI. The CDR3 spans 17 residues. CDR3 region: CASSPRLQGAVNTEAFF. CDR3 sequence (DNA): TGTGCCAGCTCACCACGTCTCCAGGGGGCAGTAAACACTGAAGCTTTCTTT.

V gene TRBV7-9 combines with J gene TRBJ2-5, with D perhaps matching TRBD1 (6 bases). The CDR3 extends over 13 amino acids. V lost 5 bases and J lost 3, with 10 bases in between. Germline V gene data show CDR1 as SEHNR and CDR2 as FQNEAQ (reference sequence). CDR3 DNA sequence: TGTGCCAGCAGCCTGGACAGTAAAGAGACCCAGTACTTC. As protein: CASSLDSKETQYF.

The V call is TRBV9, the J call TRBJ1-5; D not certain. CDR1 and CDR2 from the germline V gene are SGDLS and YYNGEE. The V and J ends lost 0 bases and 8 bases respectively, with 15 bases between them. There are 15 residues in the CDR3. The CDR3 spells CASSVGIGRFEPQHF. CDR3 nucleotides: TGTGCCAGCAGCGTAGGTATAGGGAGGTTTGAGCCCCAGCATTTT.

This CDR3 reads CASSQGISYNEQFF. The CDR3 DNA sequence: TGTGCCAGCAGCCAGGGAATTTCCTACAATGAGCAGTTCTTC. The chain couples TRBV6-4 to TRBJ2-1; TRBD1 might be the D (5 bases). The V gene's germline CDR1 is MRHNA and CDR2 SNTAGT. V lost 6 bases to trimming and J lost 1 base, with 10 bases between them. There are 14 residues in the CDR3.

CDR3 DNA: TGTGCCAGCAGTTTATCGACAGTCTACACTGAAGCTTTCTTT. Translating gives CASSLSTVYTEAFF. This sequence joins TRBV28 and TRBJ1-1; maybe TRBD1 (5 bases). The V and J ends lost 1 base and 3 bases respectively, with 9 bases between them. CDR1 is MDHEN, CDR2 SYDVKM, per germline. The CDR3 runs to 14 residues.

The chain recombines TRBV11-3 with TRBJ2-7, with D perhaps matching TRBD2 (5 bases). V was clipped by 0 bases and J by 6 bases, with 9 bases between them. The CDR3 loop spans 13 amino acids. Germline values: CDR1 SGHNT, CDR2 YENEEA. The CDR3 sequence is CASSLDLRGEQYF. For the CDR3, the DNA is TGTGCCAGCAGCTTAGACCTCCGGGGCGAGCAGTACTTC.

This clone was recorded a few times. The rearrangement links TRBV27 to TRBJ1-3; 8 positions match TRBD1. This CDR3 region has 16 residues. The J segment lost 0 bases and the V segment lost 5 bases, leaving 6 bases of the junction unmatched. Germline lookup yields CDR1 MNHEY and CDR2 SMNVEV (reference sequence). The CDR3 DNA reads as TGTGCCAGCAGTCCCCGGACAGGGAGCTCTGGAAACACCATATATTTT. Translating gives CASSPRTGSSGNTIYF.

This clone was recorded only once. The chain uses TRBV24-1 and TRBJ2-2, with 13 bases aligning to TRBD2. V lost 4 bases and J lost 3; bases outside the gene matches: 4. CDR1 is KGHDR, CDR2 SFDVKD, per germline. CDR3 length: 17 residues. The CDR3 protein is CATSDWTSGRHTGELFF. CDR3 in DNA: TGTGCCACCAGTGACTGGACTAGCGGGAGACACACCGGGGAGCTGTTTTTT.

The CDR3 loop reads CASSSNRGAYEQYF. The CDR3 nucleotides are TGTGCCAGCAGCTCCAATCGGGGGGCCTACGAGCAGTACTTC. The V gene is TRBV7-9, the J gene TRBJ2-7; 7 bases line up with TRBD2. This CDR3 is 14 amino acids long. Unmatched junction bases numbered 5, after V lost 4 bases and J lost 2 bases. CDR1 and CDR2 (germline): SEHNR, FQNEAQ (reference sequence). Looking up the rest from reference TRBV7-9 and TRBJ2-7 gives the full variable domain: DTGVSQNPRHKITKRGQNVTFRCDPISEHNRLYWYRQTLGQGPEFLTYFQNEAQLEKSRLLSDRFSAERPKGSFSTLEIQRTEQGDSAMYLCASSSNRGAYEQYFGPGTRLTVT.

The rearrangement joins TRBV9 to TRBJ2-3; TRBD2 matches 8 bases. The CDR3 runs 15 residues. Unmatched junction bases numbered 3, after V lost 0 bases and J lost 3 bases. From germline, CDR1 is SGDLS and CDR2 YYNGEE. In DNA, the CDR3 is TGTGCCAGCAGCGTAGTTGCGGGAGGAACAGATACGCAGTATTTT. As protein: CASSVVAGGTDTQYF.

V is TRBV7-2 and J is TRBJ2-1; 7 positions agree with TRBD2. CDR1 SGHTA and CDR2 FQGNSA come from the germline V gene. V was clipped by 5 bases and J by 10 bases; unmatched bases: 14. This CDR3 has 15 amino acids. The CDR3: CASSPQVGGVGEQFF. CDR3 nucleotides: TGTGCCAGCAGCCCCCAGGTGGGGGGGGTAGGGGAGCAGTTCTTC.

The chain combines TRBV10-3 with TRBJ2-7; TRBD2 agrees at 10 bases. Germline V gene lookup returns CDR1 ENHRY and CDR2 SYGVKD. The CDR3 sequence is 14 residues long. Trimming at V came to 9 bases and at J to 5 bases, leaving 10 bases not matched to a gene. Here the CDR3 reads CAIHSSGSPNEQYF. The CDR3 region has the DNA TGTGCCATTCACTCTAGCGGGAGTCCGAACGAGCAGTACTTC.

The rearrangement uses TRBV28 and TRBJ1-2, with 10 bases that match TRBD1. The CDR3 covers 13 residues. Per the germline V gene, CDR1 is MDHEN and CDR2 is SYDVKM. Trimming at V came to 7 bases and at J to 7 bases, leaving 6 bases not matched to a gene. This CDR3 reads CASTGGQGGGYTF. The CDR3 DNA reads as TGTGCCAGCACCGGAGGACAGGGGGGTGGCTACACCTTC.